This TCR beta chain is drawn from a study of T cell responses to AZD1222 COVID-19 vaccine. Study-level results: Females outnumbered males among donors, who were mostly white British; clonal diversity was possibly underestimated.

Libraries were prepared by immunoSEQ multiplex PCR; TCRdb keeps only in-frame clonotypes and omits some of them. The sample lists 70,000 to 95,000 clones, under 95% occurring once. The CDR3 extends over 16 amino acids. After removal of 5 bases from V and 7 bases from J, the junction contained 11 bases not matched to a gene. Germline CDR1 and CDR2: SGHTA and FQGNSA. Pooled samples include second doses given at about 4 or 12 weeks. Concerning this clone: The antigen remains undetermined.

The clonotype originates from an adult who received the AZD1222 COVID-19 vaccine. The rearrangement links TRBV7-2 to TRBJ2-2, with 9 bases aligning to TRBD2. Sequenced here: peripheral blood, sampled 28 days after the second AZD1222 dose. The CDR3 DNA is TGTGCCAGCAGCCTAAATGGCGGGAGGGCCCACGGGGAGCTGTTTTTT. This codes for CASSLNGGRAHGELFF.